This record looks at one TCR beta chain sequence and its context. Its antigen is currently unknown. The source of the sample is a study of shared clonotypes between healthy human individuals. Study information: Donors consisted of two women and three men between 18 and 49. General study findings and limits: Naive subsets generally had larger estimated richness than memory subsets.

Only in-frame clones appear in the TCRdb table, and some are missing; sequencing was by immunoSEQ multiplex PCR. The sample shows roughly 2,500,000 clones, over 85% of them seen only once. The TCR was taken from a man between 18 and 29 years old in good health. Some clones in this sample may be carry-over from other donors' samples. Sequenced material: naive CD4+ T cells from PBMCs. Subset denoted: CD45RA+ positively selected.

The CDR3 loop reads CASSFPSGSPAYEQYF. The CDR3 bases are TGTGCCAGCAGCTTCCCTAGCGGGAGCCCCGCCTACGAGCAGTACTTC. The V and J genes are TRBV5-4 and TRBJ2-7, with TRBD2 matching over 10 bases. Germline V lookup: CDR1 SGHNT, CDR2 YYREEE (reference sequence). V was pared by 2 bases and J by 2 bases, with 7 bases of the junction left unmatched. This CDR3 spans 16 amino acids.